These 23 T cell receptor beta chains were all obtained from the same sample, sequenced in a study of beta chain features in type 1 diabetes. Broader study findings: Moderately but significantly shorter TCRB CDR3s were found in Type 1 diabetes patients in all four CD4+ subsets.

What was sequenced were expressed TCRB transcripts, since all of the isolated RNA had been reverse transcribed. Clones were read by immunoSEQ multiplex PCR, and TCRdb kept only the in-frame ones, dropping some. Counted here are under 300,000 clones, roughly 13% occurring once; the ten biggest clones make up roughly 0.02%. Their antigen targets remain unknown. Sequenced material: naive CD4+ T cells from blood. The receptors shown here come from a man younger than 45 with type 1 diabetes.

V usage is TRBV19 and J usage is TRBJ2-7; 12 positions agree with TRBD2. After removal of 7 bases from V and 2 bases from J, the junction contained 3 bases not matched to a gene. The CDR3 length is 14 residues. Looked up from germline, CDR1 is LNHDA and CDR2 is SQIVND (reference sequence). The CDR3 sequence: CASTTSGSTYEQYF. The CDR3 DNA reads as TGTGCCAGTACGACTAGCGGGAGCACCTACGAGCAGTACTTC.

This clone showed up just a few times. The CDR3 loop is CASSFGQGGGSGDTQYF. The CDR3 DNA reads as TGTGCCAGCAGCTTCGGACAGGGAGGGGGGAGTGGGGATACGCAGTATTTT. The chain links TRBV11-3 to TRBJ2-3; a possible D gene is TRBD1 (8 bases). Trimming removed 3 bases from V and 6 bases from J, with 22 bases in between. Germline CDR1 reads SGHNT; CDR2 reads YENEEA. The CDR3 is made up of 17 amino acids.

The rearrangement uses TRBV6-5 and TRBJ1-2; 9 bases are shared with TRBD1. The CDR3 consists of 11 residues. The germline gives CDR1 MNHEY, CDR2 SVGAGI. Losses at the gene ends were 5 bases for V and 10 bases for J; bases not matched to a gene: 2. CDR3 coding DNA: TGTGCCAGCAGTCGACAGGGGGACTACACCTTC. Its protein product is CASSRQGDYTF.

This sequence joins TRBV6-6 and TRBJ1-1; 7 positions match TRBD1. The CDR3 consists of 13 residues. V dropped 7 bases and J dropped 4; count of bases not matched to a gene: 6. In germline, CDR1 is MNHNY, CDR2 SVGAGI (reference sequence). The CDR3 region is CASIRTGGTEAFF. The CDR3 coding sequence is TGTGCCAGCATCCGGACAGGTGGCACTGAAGCTTTCTTT.

This CDR3 reads CASSYKGREYNEQFF. The CDR3 DNA reads TGTGCCAGCAGTTACAAGGGGAGGGAGTACAATGAGCAGTTCTTC. The chain carries TRBV6-5 and TRBJ2-1, with 7 bases that match TRBD2. CDR3 length equals 15 residues. With 2 bases clipped from V and 4 bases from J, the junction kept 5 bases outside the gene matches. CDR1 is MNHEY and CDR2 is SVGAGI in the germline V gene.

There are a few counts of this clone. The CDR3 sequence is CASSAGTGVTNEQFF. In DNA, the CDR3 is TGTGCCAGCAGCGCCGGGACAGGGGTAACGAATGAGCAGTTCTTC. The V call is TRBV6-6, the J call TRBJ2-1; 10 bases line up with TRBD1. With 6 bases clipped from V and 7 bases from J, the junction kept 9 bases outside the gene matches. This CDR3 contains 15 residues. Germline V gives CDR1 MNHNY, CDR2 SVGAGI (reference sequence).

DNA of the CDR3: TGCAGCGTAGCTTGGGGGGGGGACACTGAAGCTTTCTTT. Residues: CSVAWGGDTEAFF. The genes are TRBV29-1 and TRBJ1-1, with D perhaps matching TRBD1 (5 bases). Trimming removed 6 bases from V and 3 bases from J, with 14 bases in between. The CDR3 length is 13 residues. The germline CDR1 and CDR2 sequences are SQVTM and ANQGSEA.

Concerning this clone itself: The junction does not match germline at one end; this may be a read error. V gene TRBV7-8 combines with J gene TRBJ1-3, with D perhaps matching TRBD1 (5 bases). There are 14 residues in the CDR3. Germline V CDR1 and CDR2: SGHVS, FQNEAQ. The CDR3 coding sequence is TGTGCCAGCAGCTTGCGTGGGGCTGGAGACACCATATATTTT. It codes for CASSLRGAGDTIYF.

CDR3 region: CASSYSISGETQYF. DNA of the CDR3: TGTGCCAGCAGTTACTCAATCAGCGGCGAGACCCAGTACTTC. The chain links TRBV6-5 to TRBJ2-5, with D perhaps matching TRBD2 (5 bases). V lost 0 bases and J 5 bases, leaving 10 bases between the germline ends. CDR3 length: 14 amino acids. Germline values: CDR1 MNHEY, CDR2 SVGAGI.

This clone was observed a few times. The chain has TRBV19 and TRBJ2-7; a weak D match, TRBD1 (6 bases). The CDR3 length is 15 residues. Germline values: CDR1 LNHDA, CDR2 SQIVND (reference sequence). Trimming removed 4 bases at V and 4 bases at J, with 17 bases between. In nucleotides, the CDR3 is TGTGCCAGTAGTACCGAAGGGACACGGAGTTACGAGCAGTACTTC. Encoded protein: CASSTEGTRSYEQYF.

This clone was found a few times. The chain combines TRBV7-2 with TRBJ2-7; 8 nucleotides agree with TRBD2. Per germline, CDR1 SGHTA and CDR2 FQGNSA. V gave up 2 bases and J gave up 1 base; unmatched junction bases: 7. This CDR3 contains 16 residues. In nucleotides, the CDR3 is TGTGCCAGCAGCTTAATCGGGGCGGGAGGATCCTACGAGCAGTACTTC. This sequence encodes CASSLIGAGGSYEQYF.

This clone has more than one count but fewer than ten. The chain's CDR3 is CASSSTQGPMNTGELFF. The CDR3 DNA follows: TGTGCCAGCAGTTCTACACAGGGGCCCATGAACACCGGGGAGCTGTTTTTT. The V call is TRBV5-6, the J call TRBJ2-2; 7 bases line up with TRBD1. Germline trimming cut 5 bases from V and 1 base from J; bases unmatched to any gene: 11. In germline, CDR1 is SGHDT, CDR2 YYEEEE. The CDR3 contains 17 residues.

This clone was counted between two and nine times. The CDR3 region has the DNA TGTGCCAGTAGTACCGGGACTATCCCATCCTACGAGCAGTACTTC. Translation gives CASSTGTIPSYEQYF. The J gene is TRBJ2-7, the V gene TRBV19; the match to TRBD2 covers 7 bases. CDR1 LNHDA and CDR2 SQIVND come from the germline V gene (reference sequence). This CDR3 region has 15 residues. The ends lost 4 bases at V and 1 base at J; junction bases unmatched: 7.

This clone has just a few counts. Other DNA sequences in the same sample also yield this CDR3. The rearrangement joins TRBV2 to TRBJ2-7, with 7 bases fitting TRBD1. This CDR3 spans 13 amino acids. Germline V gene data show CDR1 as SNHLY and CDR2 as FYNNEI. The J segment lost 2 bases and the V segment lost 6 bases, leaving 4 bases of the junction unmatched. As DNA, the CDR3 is TGTGCCAGCAGCGGGGACAGAGCCTACGAGCAGTACTTC. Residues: CASSGDRAYEQYF.

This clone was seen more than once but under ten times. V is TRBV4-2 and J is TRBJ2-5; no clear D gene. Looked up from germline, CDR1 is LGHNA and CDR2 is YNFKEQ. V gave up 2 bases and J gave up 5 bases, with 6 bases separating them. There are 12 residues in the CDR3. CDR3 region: CASSQSGETQYF. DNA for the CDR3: TGTGCCAGCAGCCAATCCGGGGAGACCCAGTACTTC.

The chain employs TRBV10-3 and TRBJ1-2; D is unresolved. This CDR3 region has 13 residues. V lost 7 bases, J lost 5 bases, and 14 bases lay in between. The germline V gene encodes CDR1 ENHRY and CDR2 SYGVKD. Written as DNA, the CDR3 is TGTGCCATCACCAATGGAGATAGTTATGGCTACACCTTC. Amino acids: CAITNGDSYGYTF.

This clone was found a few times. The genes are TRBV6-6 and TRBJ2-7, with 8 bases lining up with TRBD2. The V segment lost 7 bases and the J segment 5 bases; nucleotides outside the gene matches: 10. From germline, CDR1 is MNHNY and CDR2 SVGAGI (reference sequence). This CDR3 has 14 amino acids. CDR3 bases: TGTGCCAGCAATGGGCTCACAGCGGGGGACGAGCAGTACTTC. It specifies CASNGLTAGDEQYF.

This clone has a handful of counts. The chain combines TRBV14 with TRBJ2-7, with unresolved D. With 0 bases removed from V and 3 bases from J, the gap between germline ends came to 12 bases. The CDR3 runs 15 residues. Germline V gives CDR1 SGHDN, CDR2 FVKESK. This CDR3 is CASSQDLELIYEQYF. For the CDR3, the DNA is TGTGCCAGCAGCCAAGATTTAGAGCTGATCTACGAGCAGTACTTC.

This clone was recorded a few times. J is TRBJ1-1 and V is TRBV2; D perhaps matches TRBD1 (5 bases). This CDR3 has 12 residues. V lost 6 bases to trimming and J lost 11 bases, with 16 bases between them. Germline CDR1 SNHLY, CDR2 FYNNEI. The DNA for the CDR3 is TGTGCCAGCAGGTGGGACTCCCGGCGGGCTTTCTTT. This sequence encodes CASRWDSRRAFF.

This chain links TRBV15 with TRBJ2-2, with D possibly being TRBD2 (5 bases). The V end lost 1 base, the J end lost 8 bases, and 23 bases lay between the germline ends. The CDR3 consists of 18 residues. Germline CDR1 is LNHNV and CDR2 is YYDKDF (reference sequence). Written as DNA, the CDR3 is TGTGCCACCAGCAGAGTCCGCCCGATGGACTTTCGGGTGGGGGAGCTGTTTTTT. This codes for CATSRVRPMDFRVGELFF.

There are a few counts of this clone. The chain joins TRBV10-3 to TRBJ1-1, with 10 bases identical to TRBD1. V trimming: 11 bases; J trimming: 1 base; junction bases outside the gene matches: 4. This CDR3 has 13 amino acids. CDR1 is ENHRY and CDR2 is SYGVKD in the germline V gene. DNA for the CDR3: TGTGCCGTAAGGACAGGGGGGAACACTGAAGCTTTCTTT. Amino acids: CAVRTGGNTEAFF.

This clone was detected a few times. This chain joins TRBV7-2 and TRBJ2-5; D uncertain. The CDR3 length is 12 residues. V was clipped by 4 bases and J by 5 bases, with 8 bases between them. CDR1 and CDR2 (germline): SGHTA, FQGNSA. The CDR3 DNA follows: TGTGCCAGCAGCTCCTATTCGGAGACCCAGTACTTC. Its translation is CASSSYSETQYF.

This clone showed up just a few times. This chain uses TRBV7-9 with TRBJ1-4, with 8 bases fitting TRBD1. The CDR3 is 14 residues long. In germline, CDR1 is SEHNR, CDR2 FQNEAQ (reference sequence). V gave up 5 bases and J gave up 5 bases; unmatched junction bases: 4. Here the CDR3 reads CASSRDRSNEKLFF. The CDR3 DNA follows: TGTGCCAGCAGCCGGGACAGGAGCAATGAAAAACTGTTTTTT.